The 10 T cell receptor beta chains listed next were all sequenced from one sample in a study of beta chain features in type 1 diabetes. The isolated RNA, all of it, was reverse transcribed, so expressed TCRB transcripts were what got sequenced. Using immunoSEQ multiplex PCR, the repertoire was profiled, and TCRdb retains in-frame clones only, with some absent. The sample records approximately 340,000 clones, over 12% being singletons. Source material: naive CD4+ T cells from blood. The receptors shown here come from a woman under 30 in good health.

The chain couples TRBV30 to TRBJ2-1; 10 nucleotides align to TRBD2. This CDR3 comprises 16 residues. V shed 0 bases and J 8 bases; nucleotides not matched to a gene: 10. Germline V gene lookup returns CDR1 GTSNPN and CDR2 SVGIG (reference sequence). The CDR3 reads CAWSVSWLAGADEQFF. The CDR3 region has the DNA TGTGCCTGGAGTGTCTCGTGGCTAGCGGGAGCGGATGAGCAGTTCTTC.

The chain links TRBV7-6 to TRBJ2-5; 12 bases agree with TRBD2. Trimming cost V 4 bases and J 4 bases; bases outside gene matches: 4. This CDR3 is 15 amino acids long. In germline, CDR1 is SGHVS, CDR2 FNYEAQ. CDR3 DNA: TGTGCCAGCAGCTCCCCGGGACTAGCGGGAGAGACCCAGTACTTC. It is translated as CASSSPGLAGETQYF.

This clone appeared a few times. The chain recombines TRBV19 with TRBJ1-5, with no clear D. The germline V and J ends were trimmed by 7 bases and 1 base, with 17 bases remaining between them. Germline-derived CDR1 and CDR2 are LNHDA and SQIVND (reference sequence). This CDR3 is 16 amino acids long. The CDR3 protein is CASTNHRVRSNQPQHF. The CDR3 bases are TGTGCCAGTACCAACCACCGGGTGAGGAGCAATCAGCCCCAGCATTTT.

This chain links TRBV7-6 with TRBJ2-7, with 13 positions matching TRBD2. CDR3 length: 16 amino acids. J gave up 4 bases and V 1 base, and 4 bases lay outside the gene matches. CDR1 is SGHVS, CDR2 FNYEAQ, per germline. The CDR3, as DNA: TGTGCCAGCAGCTTAGAGTCGACTAGCGGGAGGTACGAGCAGTACTTC. Its protein is CASSLESTSGRYEQYF.

This clone was observed a few times. The chain employs TRBV4-2 and TRBJ1-2; a possible D gene is TRBD1 (6 bases). Looked up from germline, CDR1 is LGHNA and CDR2 is YNFKEQ. Trimming took off 3 bases at V and 2 bases at J, with 16 bases between the two ends. This CDR3 has 16 amino acids. The CDR3 nucleotides are TGTGCCAGCAGCCAGGCTGGACAGCATTCCAACTATGGCTACACCTTC. This sequence encodes CASSQAGQHSNYGYTF.

V is TRBV7-2 and J is TRBJ2-7; D may be TRBD1 (6 bases). V was cut by 3 bases and J by 4 bases, with 10 bases left in between. This CDR3 contains 13 residues. Looked up from germline, CDR1 is SGHTA and CDR2 is FQGNSA. CDR3 sequence: CASSLRTVYEQYF. In DNA, the CDR3 is TGTGCCAGCAGCTTGAGGACAGTATACGAGCAGTACTTC.

This clone was observed a handful of times. The chain uses TRBV28 and TRBJ2-7; no clear D gene. This CDR3 contains 12 residues. Germline CDR1 reads MDHEN; CDR2 reads SYDVKM. V was cut by 2 bases and J by 6 bases, with 8 bases left in between. The CDR3 region is CASSLGLREQYF. CDR3 coding DNA: TGTGCCAGCAGTTTAGGGCTCCGCGAGCAGTACTTC.

This clone was counted between two and nine times. CDR3 residues: CASSYGTSRSYEQYF. For the CDR3, the DNA is TGCGCCAGCAGCTACGGGACTAGCCGCTCCTACGAGCAGTACTTC. The J gene is TRBJ2-7, the V gene TRBV4-1; 9 positions agree with TRBD2. V was pared by 5 bases and J by 0 bases, with 5 bases of the junction left unmatched. The CDR3 is 15 amino acids. Germline values: CDR1 MGHRA, CDR2 YSYEKL.

The chain couples TRBV6-6 to TRBJ2-1; weak D call: TRBD2 (6 bases). V was trimmed by 2 bases and J by 5 bases, leaving 10 bases between them. The CDR3 spans 14 residues. Germline V lookup: CDR1 MNHNY, CDR2 SVGAGI (reference sequence). The CDR3 reads CASSYPGGNNEQFF. For the CDR3, the DNA is TGTGCCAGCAGTTACCCCGGGGGAAACAATGAGCAGTTCTTC.

This clone was picked up a small number of times. The chain combines TRBV15 with TRBJ2-5, with 12 bases that match TRBD2. Germline V lookup: CDR1 LNHNV, CDR2 YYDKDF (reference sequence). This CDR3 is built from 17 residues. V was clipped by 9 bases and J by 1 base; unmatched bases: 12. The CDR3 nucleotides are TGTGCCACTATGCGGGGGACTAGCGGGCATCTCCAAGAGACCCAGTACTTC. Encoded protein: CATMRGTSGHLQETQYF.